A single sample gave rise to the 5 T cell receptor beta chains below, sequenced in a study of cytomegalovirus exposure and HLA in healthy donors. The PCR ran on 60 Vbeta and 13 Jbeta primers. Sequencing used immunoSEQ multiplex PCR; TCRdb keeps in-frame clones, though not all of them. The data contain roughly 100,000 clones, about 15% of them singletons. Sequenced: PBMCs. All receptors come from a female donor in good health and CMV-seronegative.

V usage is TRBV10-3 and J usage is TRBJ2-7; D may be TRBD2 (6 bases). V was shortened by 4 bases and J by 1 base, with 14 bases between the two germline ends. The CDR3 is 15 amino acids. The germline V gene encodes CDR1 ENHRY and CDR2 SYGVKD. CDR3: CAISAGDMGSYEQYF. CDR3 DNA: TGTGCCATCAGTGCGGGAGACATGGGGTCCTACGAGCAGTACTTC.

This clone was counted many times. V gene TRBV2 combines with J gene TRBJ1-1; D may be TRBD1 (6 bases). Looked up from germline, CDR1 is SNHLY and CDR2 is FYNNEI. CDR3 length: 15 amino acids. Trimming pared 4 bases from V and 3 bases from J, leaving 15 bases between. The CDR3 region is CASSVGVGGHTEAFF. The CDR3, as DNA: TGTGCCAGCAGTGTGGGGGTCGGGGGGCACACTGAAGCTTTCTTT.

J is TRBJ2-2 and V is TRBV4-3; 10 nucleotides line up with TRBD1. Trimming took 4 bases from V and 4 from J; bases not matched to a gene: 6. CDR1 and CDR2 (germline): LGHNA, YSLEER. The CDR3 is 16 residues long. CDR3 bases: TGCGCCAGCAGCCGTATTTGGACAGGGGGCACCGGGGAGCTGTTTTTT. As protein: CASSRIWTGGTGELFF.

V is TRBV6-5 and J is TRBJ2-2; no clear D. V lost 2 bases to trimming and J lost 5 bases, with 9 bases between them. Germline CDR1 MNHEY, CDR2 SVGAGI. The length of the CDR3 is 14 residues. The CDR3 region has the DNA TGTGCCAGCAGTTACACGACACGTACCGGGGAGCTGTTTTTT. Translation gives CASSYTTRTGELFF.

This sequence joins TRBV11-2 and TRBJ1-2; 9 bases are shared with TRBD1. Unmatched junction bases numbered 3, after V lost 5 bases and J lost 5 bases. This CDR3 spans 13 amino acids. The germline CDR1 and CDR2 sequences are SGHAT and FQNNGV. The CDR3 sequence is CASSRTGDYGYTF. The CDR3 DNA reads as TGTGCCAGCAGCCGGACAGGGGATTATGGCTACACCTTC. The whole variable domain, remainder taken from reference TRBV11-2 and TRBJ1-2, is EAGVAQSPRYKIIEKRQSVAFWCNPISGHATLYWYQQILGQGPKLLIQFQNNGVVDDSQLPKDRFSAERLKGVDSTLKIQPAKLEDSAVYLCASSRTGDYGYTFGSGTRLTVV.